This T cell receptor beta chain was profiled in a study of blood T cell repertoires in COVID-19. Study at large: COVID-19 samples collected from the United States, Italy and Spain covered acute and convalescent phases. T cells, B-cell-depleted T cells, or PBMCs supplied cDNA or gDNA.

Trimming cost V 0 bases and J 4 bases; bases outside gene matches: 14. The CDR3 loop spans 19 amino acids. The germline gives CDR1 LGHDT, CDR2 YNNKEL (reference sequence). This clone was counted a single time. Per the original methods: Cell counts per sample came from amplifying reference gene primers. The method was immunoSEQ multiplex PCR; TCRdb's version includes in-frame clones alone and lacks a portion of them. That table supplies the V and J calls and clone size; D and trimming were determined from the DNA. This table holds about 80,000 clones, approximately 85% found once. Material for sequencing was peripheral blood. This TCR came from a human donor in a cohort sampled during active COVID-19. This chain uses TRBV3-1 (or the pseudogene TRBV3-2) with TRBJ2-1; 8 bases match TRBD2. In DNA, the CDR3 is TGTGCCAGCAGCCAAGATCTAGGTGGCGGGGGGCCGTTATACAATGAGCAGTTCTTC. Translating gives CASSQDLGGGGPLYNEQFF.